This entry lists 5 T cell receptor beta chains sequenced from one sample in a study of blood T cells in healthy people across ages. Then a second PCR, running roughly 6 to 12 cycles, was carried out with a sample-barcoded 5' primer and a J-beta primer mix. TCRdb redid the calling of the 5' RACE reads with MiXCR, one entry per CDR3 protein. This sample has roughly 1.9 million distinct CDR3 sequences; about two fifths occur once, and the top ten carry 23%. The specimen was blood. The source of these receptors is a human donor in good health.

Remarks on this clonotype: Possible read error: a much larger clone is one base away. This sequence joins TRBV29-1 and TRBJ1-1; no clear D. Looked up from germline, CDR1 is SQVTM and CDR2 is ANQGSEA. This CDR3 contains 12 residues. CDR3 in DNA: TGCAGCGTTGATATGCCGAACACTGAAGTTTTCTTT. The encoded protein is CSVDMPNTEVFF.

The chain has TRBV9 and TRBJ2-7, with TRBD1 matching over 9 bases. The V gene's germline CDR1 is SGDLS and CDR2 YYNGEE. J gave up 3 bases and V 7 bases, and 8 bases lay outside the gene matches. The CDR3 is 14 residues long. CDR3 protein: CASAAGTGNYEQYF. The DNA of the CDR3 is TGTGCCAGCGCCGCCGGGACAGGGAACTACGAGCAGTACTTC.

V gene TRBV7-7 combines with J gene TRBJ2-7; the D is unclear. The closer fit of TRBJ2-5 to the DNA end suggests the J call may be wrong. This CDR3 is 14 amino acids long. Germline V gene data show CDR1 as SSHAT and CDR2 as FNYEAQ (reference sequence). As DNA, the CDR3 is TGTGCCAGCAGCTTAGCGGCCCAGCCAGAGACCCAGTACTTC. The encoded protein is CASSLAAQPETQYF.

In this sample, this clonotype turned up a few times. The gene calls are TRBV5-5 and TRBJ1-1, with a possible D match to TRBD1 (5 bases). The CDR3 has 12 amino acids. CDR1 and CDR2 (germline): SGHKS, YYEKEE (reference sequence). The V and J ends lost 4 bases and 10 bases respectively, with 14 bases between them. CDR3 nucleotide sequence: TGTGCCAGCAGCGGGACGGACGTGCCAGCTTTCTTT. This gives the protein CASSGTDVPAFF. The complete variable domain, with remaining parts taken from reference TRBV5-5 and TRBJ1-1, reads DAGVTQSPTHLIKTRGQQVTLRCSPISGHKSVSWYQQVLGQGPQFIFQYYEKEERGRGNFPDRFSARQFPNYSSELNVNALLLGDSALYLCASSGTDVPAFFGQGTRLTVV.

The chain has TRBV4-3 and TRBJ2-3, with a weak D call TRBD2 (6 bases). Germline values: CDR1 LGHNA, CDR2 YSLEER. The CDR3 length is 19 residues. Trimming removed 1 base at V and 3 bases at J, with 23 bases between. The CDR3 protein is CASSQGQRDFHFQTDTQYF. The CDR3 DNA sequence: TGCGCCAGCAGCCAAGGACAACGGGACTTCCATTTCCAGACAGATACGCAGTATTTT.